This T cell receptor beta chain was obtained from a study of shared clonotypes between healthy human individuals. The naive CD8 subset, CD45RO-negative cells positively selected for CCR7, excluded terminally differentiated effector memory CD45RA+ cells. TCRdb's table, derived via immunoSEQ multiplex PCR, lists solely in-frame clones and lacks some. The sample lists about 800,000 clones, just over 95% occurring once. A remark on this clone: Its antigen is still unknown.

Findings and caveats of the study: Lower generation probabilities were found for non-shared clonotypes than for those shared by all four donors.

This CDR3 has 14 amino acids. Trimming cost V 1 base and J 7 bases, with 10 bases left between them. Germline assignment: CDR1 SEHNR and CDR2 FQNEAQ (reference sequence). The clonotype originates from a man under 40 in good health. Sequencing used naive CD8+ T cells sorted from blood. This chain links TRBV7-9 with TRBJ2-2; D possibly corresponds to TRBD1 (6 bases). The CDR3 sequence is CASSLGTVVGELFF. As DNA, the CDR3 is TGTGCCAGCAGCTTAGGGACAGTCGTCGGGGAGCTGTTTTTT.